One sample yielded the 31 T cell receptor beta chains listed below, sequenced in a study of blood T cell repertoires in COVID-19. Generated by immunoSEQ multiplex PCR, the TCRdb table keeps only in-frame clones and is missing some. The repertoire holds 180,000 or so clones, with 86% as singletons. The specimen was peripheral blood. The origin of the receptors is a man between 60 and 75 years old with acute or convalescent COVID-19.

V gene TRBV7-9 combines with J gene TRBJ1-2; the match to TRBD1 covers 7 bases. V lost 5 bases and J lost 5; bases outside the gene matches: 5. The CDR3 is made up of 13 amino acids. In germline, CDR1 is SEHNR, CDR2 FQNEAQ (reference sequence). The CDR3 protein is CASSPGQQYGYTF. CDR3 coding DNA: TGTGCCAGCAGCCCGGGACAGCAATATGGCTACACCTTC. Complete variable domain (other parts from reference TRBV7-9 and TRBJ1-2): DTGVSQNPRHKITKRGQNVTFRCDPISEHNRLYWYRQTLGQGPEFLTYFQNEAQLEKSRLLSDRFSAERPKGSFSTLEIQRTEQGDSAMYLCASSPGQQYGYTFGSGTRLTVV.

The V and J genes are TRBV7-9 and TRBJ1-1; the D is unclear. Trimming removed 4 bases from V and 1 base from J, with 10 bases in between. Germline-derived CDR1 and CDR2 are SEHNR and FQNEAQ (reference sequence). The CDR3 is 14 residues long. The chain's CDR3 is CASSSEGANTEAFF. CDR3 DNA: TGTGCCAGCAGCTCGGAGGGAGCGAACACTGAAGCTTTCTTT. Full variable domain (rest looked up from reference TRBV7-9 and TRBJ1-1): DTGVSQNPRHKITKRGQNVTFRCDPISEHNRLYWYRQTLGQGPEFLTYFQNEAQLEKSRLLSDRFSAERPKGSFSTLEIQRTEQGDSAMYLCASSSEGANTEAFFGQGTRLTVV.

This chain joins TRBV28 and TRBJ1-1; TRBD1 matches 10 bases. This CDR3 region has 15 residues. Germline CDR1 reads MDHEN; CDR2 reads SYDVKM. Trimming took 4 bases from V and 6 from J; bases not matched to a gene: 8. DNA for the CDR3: TGTGCCAGCAGTTCTACGGACAGGGGGGGTGCTGAAGCTTTCTTT. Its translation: CASSSTDRGGAEAFF.

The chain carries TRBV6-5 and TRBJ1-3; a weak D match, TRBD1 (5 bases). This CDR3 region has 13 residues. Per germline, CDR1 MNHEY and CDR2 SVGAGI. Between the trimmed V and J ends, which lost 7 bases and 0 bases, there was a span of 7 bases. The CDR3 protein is CASTGNSGNTIYF. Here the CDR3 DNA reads TGTGCCAGCACAGGGAACTCTGGAAACACCATATATTTT.

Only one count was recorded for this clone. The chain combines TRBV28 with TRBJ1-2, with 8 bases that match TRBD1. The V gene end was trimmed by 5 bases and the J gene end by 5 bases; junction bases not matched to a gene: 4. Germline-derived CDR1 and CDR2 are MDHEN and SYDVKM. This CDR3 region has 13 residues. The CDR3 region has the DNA TGTGCCAGCAGTGGACAGGGCAGGTATGGCTACACCTTC. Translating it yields CASSGQGRYGYTF.

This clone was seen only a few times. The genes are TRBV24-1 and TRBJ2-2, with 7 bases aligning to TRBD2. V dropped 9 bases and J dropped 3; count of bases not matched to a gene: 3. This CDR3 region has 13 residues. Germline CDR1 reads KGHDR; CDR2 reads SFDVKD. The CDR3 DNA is TGTGCCACCGCCCGGGAGGACACCGGGGAGCTGTTTTTT. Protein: CATAREDTGELFF.

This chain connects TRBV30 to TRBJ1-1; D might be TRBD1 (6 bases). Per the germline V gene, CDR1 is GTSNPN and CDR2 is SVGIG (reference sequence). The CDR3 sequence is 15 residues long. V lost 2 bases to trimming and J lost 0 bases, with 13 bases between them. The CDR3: CAWSSQGFVNTEAFF. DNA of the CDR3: TGTGCCTGGAGTTCCCAGGGGTTTGTGAACACTGAAGCTTTCTTT.

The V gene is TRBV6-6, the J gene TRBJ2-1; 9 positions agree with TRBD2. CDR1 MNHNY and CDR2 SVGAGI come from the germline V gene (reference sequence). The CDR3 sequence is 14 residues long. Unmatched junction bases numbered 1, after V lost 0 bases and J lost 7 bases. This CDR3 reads CASSYSRGGNEQFF. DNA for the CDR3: TGTGCCAGCAGTTACTCGCGGGGGGGTAATGAGCAGTTCTTC.

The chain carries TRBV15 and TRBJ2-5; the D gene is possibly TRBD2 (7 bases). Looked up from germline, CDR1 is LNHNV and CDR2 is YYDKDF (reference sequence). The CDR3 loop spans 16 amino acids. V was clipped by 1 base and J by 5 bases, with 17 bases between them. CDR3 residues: CATSRGGGGQRETQYF. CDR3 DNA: TGTGCCACCAGCAGAGGAGGGGGAGGGCAGCGGGAGACCCAGTACTTC.

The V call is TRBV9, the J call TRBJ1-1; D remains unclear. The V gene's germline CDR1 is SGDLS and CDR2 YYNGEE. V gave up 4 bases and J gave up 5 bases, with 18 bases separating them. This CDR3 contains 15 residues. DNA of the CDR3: TGTGCCAGCAGCACTAGGACGGATCTCTTGACTGAAGCTTTCTTT. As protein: CASSTRTDLLTEAFF.

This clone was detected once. The CDR3 sequence is CASALGQDHNEQFF. As DNA, the CDR3 is TGCGCCAGCGCCCTGGGACAGGATCACAATGAGCAGTTCTTC. J is TRBJ2-1 and V is TRBV5-1, with TRBD1 matching over 8 bases. V lost 7 bases and J lost 5; bases outside the gene matches: 8. The germline V gene encodes CDR1 SGHRS and CDR2 YFSETQ. This CDR3 has 14 residues.

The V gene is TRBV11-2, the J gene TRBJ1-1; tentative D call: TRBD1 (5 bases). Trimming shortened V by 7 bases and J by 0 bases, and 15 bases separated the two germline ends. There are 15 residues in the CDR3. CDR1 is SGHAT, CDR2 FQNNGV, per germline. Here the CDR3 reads CASNPLDRMNTEAFF. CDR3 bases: TGTGCCAGCAACCCCCTCGACAGAATGAACACTGAAGCTTTCTTT.

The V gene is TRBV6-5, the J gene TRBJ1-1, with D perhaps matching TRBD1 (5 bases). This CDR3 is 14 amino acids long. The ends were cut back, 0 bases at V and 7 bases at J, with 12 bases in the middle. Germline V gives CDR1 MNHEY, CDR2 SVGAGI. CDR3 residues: CASSYSGGVGEAFF. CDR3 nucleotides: TGTGCCAGCAGTTACTCAGGAGGGGTGGGTGAAGCTTTCTTT.

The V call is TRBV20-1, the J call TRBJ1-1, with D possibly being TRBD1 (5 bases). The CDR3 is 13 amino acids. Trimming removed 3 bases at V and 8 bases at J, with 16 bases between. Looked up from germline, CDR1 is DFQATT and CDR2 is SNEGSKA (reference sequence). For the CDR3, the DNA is TGCAGTGCTAGTCCGTCGGGGGATCACGAAGCTTTCTTT. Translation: CSASPSGDHEAFF.

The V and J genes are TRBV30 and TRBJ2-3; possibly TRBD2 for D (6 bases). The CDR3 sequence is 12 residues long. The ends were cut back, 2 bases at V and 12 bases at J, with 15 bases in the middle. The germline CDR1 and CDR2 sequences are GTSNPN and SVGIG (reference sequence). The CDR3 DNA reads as TGTGCCTGGAGTACTAGCTGGGTTCCTCAGTATTTT. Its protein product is CAWSTSWVPQYF.

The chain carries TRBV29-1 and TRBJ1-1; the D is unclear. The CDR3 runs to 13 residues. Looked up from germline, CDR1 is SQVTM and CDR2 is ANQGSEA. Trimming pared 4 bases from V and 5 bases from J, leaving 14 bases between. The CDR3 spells CSVAVTDGTEAFF. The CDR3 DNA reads TGCAGCGTTGCAGTCACAGACGGAACTGAAGCTTTCTTT.

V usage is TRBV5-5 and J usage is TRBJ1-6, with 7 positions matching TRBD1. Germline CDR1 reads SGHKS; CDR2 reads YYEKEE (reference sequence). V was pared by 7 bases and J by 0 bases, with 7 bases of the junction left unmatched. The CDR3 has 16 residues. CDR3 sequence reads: CASSQGQSSYNSPLHF. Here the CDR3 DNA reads TGTGCCAGCTCGCAGGGACAGAGCTCCTATAATTCACCCCTCCACTTT.

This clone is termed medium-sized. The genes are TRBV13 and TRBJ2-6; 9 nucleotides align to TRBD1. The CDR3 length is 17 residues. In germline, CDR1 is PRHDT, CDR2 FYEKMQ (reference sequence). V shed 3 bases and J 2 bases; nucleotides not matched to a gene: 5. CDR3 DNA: TGTGCCAGCAGCTTCGCACAGGGGGCGCCTGGGGCCAACGTCCTGACTTTC. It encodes CASSFAQGAPGANVLTF.

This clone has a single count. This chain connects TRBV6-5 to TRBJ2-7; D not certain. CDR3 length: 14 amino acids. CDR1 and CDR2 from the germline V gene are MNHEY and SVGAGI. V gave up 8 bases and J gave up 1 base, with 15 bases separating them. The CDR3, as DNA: TGTGCCAGCCGCGGTCAGACGAAATCCTACGAGCAGTACTTC. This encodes CASRGQTKSYEQYF.

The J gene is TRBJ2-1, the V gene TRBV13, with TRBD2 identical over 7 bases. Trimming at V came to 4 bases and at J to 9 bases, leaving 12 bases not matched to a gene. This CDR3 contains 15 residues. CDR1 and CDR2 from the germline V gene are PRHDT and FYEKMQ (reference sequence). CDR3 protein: CASSSEREGLVEQFF. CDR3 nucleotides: TGTGCCAGCAGCTCCGAGAGGGAGGGCCTGGTTGAGCAGTTCTTC.

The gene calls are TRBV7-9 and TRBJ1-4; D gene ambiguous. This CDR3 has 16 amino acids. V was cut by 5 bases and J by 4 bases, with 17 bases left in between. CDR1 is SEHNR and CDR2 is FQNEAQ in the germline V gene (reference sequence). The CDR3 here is CASSPRSSVFNEKLFF. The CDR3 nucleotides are TGTGCCAGCAGCCCCCGTAGCAGCGTTTTTAATGAAAAACTGTTTTTT.

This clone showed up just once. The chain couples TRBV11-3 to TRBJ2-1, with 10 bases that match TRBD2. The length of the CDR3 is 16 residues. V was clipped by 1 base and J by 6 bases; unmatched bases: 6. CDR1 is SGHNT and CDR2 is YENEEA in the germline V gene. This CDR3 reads CASSLGASGSFNEQFF. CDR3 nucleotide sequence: TGTGCCAGCAGCTTAGGGGCTAGCGGGAGTTTCAATGAGCAGTTCTTC.

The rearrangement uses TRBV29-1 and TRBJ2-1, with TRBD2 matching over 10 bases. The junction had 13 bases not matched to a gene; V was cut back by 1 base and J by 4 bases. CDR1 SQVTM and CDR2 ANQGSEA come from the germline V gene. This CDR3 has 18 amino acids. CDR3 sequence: CSVEGGASEAGGYNEQFF. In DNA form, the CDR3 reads TGCAGCGTTGAAGGGGGGGCTAGCGAAGCGGGAGGGTACAATGAGCAGTTCTTC.

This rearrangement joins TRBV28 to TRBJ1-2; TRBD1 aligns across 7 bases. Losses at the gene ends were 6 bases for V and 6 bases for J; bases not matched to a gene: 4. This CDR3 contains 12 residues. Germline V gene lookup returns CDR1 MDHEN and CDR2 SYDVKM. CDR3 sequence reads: CASSGDSNGYTF. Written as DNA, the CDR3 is TGTGCCAGCAGCGGGGACAGTAATGGCTACACCTTC.

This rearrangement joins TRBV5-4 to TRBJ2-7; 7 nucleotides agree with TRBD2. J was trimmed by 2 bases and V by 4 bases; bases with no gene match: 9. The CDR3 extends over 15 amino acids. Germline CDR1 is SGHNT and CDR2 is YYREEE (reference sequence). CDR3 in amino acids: CASSPELAGAYEQYF. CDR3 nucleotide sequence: TGTGCCAGCAGCCCTGAGCTTGCGGGGGCCTACGAGCAGTACTTC. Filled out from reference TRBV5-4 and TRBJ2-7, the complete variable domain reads ETGVTQSPTHLIKTRGQQVTLRCSSQSGHNTVSWYQQALGQGPQFIFQYYREEENGRGNFPPRFSGLQFPNYSSELNVNALELDDSALYLCASSPELAGAYEQYFGPGTRLTVT.

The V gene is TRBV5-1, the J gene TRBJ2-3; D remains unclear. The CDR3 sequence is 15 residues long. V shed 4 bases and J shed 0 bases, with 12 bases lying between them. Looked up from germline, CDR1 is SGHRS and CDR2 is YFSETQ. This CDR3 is CASSVGGWSTDTQYF. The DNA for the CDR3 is TGCGCCAGCAGCGTTGGCGGATGGAGCACAGATACGCAGTATTTT.

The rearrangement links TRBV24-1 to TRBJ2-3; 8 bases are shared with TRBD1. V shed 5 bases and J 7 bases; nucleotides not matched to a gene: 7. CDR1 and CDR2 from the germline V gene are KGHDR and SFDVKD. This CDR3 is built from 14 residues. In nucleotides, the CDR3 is TGTGCCACCAGTGGTTTCACAGGGGGGAATACGCAGTATTTT. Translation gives CATSGFTGGNTQYF.

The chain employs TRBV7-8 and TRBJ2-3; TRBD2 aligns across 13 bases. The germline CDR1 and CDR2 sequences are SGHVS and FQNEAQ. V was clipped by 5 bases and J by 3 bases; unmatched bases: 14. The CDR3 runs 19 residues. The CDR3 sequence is CASSPRTSGSGVRTDTQYF. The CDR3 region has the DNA TGTGCCAGCAGCCCCCGGACTAGCGGGAGCGGTGTCAGGACAGATACGCAGTATTTT.

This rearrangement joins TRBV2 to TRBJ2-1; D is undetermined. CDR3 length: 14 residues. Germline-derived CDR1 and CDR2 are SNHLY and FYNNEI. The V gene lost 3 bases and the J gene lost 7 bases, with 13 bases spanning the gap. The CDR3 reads CASSDRFFRNEQFF. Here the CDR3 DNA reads TGTGCCAGCAGTGACCGATTTTTTCGGAATGAGCAGTTCTTC.

CDR3 loop: CATSRRTGTLYEQYF. The CDR3 DNA is TGTGCCACCAGCAGGAGGACAGGGACCCTCTACGAGCAGTACTTC. This chain connects TRBV15 to TRBJ2-7; 8 positions match TRBD1. This CDR3 has 15 residues. Germline lookup yields CDR1 LNHNV and CDR2 YYDKDF (reference sequence). After removal of 3 bases from V and 3 bases from J, the junction contained 7 bases not matched to a gene. Variable domain in full (rest from reference TRBV15 and TRBJ2-7): DAMVIQNPRYQVTQFGKPVTLSCSQTLNHNVMYWYQQKSSQAPKLLFHYYDKDFNNEADTPDNFQSRRPNTSFCFLDIRSPGLGDTAMYLCATSRRTGTLYEQYFGPGTRLTVT.

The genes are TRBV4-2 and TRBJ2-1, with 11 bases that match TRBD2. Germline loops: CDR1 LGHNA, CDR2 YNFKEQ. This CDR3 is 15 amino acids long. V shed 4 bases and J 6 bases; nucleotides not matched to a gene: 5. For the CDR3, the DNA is TGTGCCAGCAGCCGACAGACTAGCGGGACCAATGAGCAGTTCTTC. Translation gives CASSRQTSGTNEQFF.